Listed here are 14 T cell receptor beta chains from one sample, sequenced in a study of shared clonotypes between healthy human individuals. The data were produced by immunoSEQ multiplex PCR, yet TCRdb's version contains in-frame clones alone and is incomplete. This sample has roughly 2.6 million clones, with around nine tenths found just once. Material: naive CD4+ T cells sorted from blood. Subset of the sample: CD45RA+ positively selected. Every receptor here comes from a man younger than 35 in good health.

A note on this clone: Distinct nucleotide sequences in the sample also encode this CDR3. The chain couples TRBV10-3 to TRBJ2-5, with 7 bases matching TRBD2. Germline CDR1 and CDR2: ENHRY and SYGVKD. This CDR3 has 13 residues. V dropped 2 bases and J dropped 5; count of bases not matched to a gene: 2. DNA for the CDR3: TGTGCCATCAGTGAGAGCGGGGTGGAGACCCAGTACTTC. It encodes CAISESGVETQYF.

The chain is built from TRBV9 and TRBJ1-4; D is uncertain. Trimming pared 3 bases from V and 10 bases from J, leaving 16 bases between. CDR3 size: 14 residues. Germline loops: CDR1 SGDLS, CDR2 YYNGEE. As DNA, the CDR3 is TGTGCCAGCAGCGGGACGGTGGCGAAGGGAAAACTGTTTTTT. Protein: CASSGTVAKGKLFF.

With respect to this clone: Additional DNA sequences in this sample encode the identical CDR3. As DNA, the CDR3 is TGTGCCAGCAGCGCAGGGGGGGGCAATCAGCCCCAGCATTTT. Encoded protein: CASSAGGGNQPQHF. V usage is TRBV9 and J usage is TRBJ1-5; 7 positions match TRBD1. V lost 3 bases, J lost 2 bases, and 2 bases stayed unmatched. This CDR3 has 14 residues. CDR1 and CDR2 from the germline V gene are SGDLS and YYNGEE.

A word on this clone: The identical CDR3 is also encoded by other nucleotide sequences in the sample. V gene TRBV7-2 combines with J gene TRBJ2-5; D is unclear. Trimming shortened V by 1 base and J by 4 bases, and 7 bases separated the two germline ends. Germline V gives CDR1 SGHTA, CDR2 FQGNSA. CDR3 size: 13 residues. The CDR3 region has the DNA TGTGCCAGCAGCTTAGGCCCCCGAGAGACCCAGTACTTC. Translated: CASSLGPRETQYF.

J is TRBJ1-5 and V is TRBV6-1; D is uncertain. From germline, CDR1 is MNHNS and CDR2 SASEGT. The CDR3 runs to 13 residues. V was pared by 6 bases and J by 2 bases, with 8 bases between. The CDR3 nucleotides read TGTGCCAGCAGCGCTGTAGGCAATCAGCCCCAGCATTTT. This encodes CASSAVGNQPQHF.

The J gene is TRBJ2-7, the V gene TRBV6-5; 8 bases match TRBD2. Germline CDR1 MNHEY, CDR2 SVGAGI. V shed 6 bases, J shed 2 bases, and the junction held 9 bases outside the gene matches. The CDR3 is 15 residues long. CDR3 DNA: TGTGCCAGCAGGGCCATCCGAGCGGGAGCCTACGAGCAGTACTTC. Translated, it gives CASRAIRAGAYEQYF.

This chain connects TRBV9 to TRBJ2-1; TRBD2 matches 15 bases. This CDR3 is 16 amino acids long. V trimming: 4 bases; J trimming: 5 bases; junction bases outside the gene matches: 4. Germline CDR1 and CDR2: SGDLS and YYNGEE. The CDR3: CASSPRTSGGDNEQFF. The CDR3 DNA follows: TGTGCCAGCAGCCCACGGACTAGCGGGGGGGACAATGAGCAGTTCTTC. The variable domain in full, with the rest retrieved from reference TRBV9 and TRBJ2-1, is DSGVTQTPKHLITATGQRVTLRCSPRSGDLSVYWYQQSLDQGLQFLIQYYNGEERAKGNILERFSAQQFPDLHSELNLSSLELGDSALYFCASSPRTSGGDNEQFFGPGTRLTVL.

The V and J genes are TRBV6-1 and TRBJ2-1, with D tentatively TRBD1 (5 bases). The CDR3 covers 12 residues. V was shortened by 10 bases and J by 4 bases, with 11 bases between the two germline ends. Germline lookup yields CDR1 MNHNS and CDR2 SASEGT. The CDR3 protein is CAIADSYNEQFF. The CDR3 DNA reads TGTGCCATCGCTGACAGTTACAATGAGCAGTTCTTC.

The chain couples TRBV27 to TRBJ1-6; D is uncertain. Germline CDR1 MNHEY, CDR2 SMNVEV (reference sequence). The germline V and J ends were trimmed by 8 bases and 8 bases, with 16 bases remaining between them. This CDR3 region has 14 residues. CDR3 DNA: TGTGCCAGCGGGAAAGTGAGGGAGCATTCACCCCTCCACTTT. Its translation is CASGKVREHSPLHF.

This clone was seen a handful of times. V is TRBV7-2 and J is TRBJ2-2; D is possibly TRBD1 or TRBD2 (5 bases each). The germline V gene encodes CDR1 SGHTA and CDR2 FQGNSA. Trimming took 7 bases from V and 5 from J, leaving 14 bases between them. The CDR3 consists of 14 residues. Here the CDR3 reads CASTRDRGTGELFF. In DNA form, the CDR3 reads TGTGCCAGCACCCGGGACCGAGGGACCGGGGAGCTGTTTTTT.

This clone occurred once. The V gene is TRBV7-8, the J gene TRBJ1-6; tentatively, D is TRBD1 (5 bases). The CDR3 consists of 12 residues. Germline CDR1 and CDR2: SGHVS and FQNEAQ. V dropped 1 base and J dropped 12 bases, with 7 bases sitting between them. The CDR3 loop is CASSLEGRPLHF. In DNA form, the CDR3 reads TGTGCCAGCAGCTTAGAGGGGAGACCCCTCCACTTT.

The rearrangement links TRBV29-1 to TRBJ2-3; TRBD2 matches 10 bases. CDR1 is SQVTM and CDR2 is ANQGSEA in the germline V gene. CDR3 length equals 14 residues. V dropped 8 bases and J dropped 5; count of bases not matched to a gene: 10. The CDR3 coding sequence is TGCAGCACAACGGGGGTAGCGGGAGGAGATACGCAGTATTTT. Residues: CSTTGVAGGDTQYF.

The chain links TRBV7-9 to TRBJ2-3; perhaps TRBD2 as D (5 bases). The CDR3 covers 17 residues. V was cut by 5 bases and J by 3 bases, with 21 bases left in between. Germline V gene data show CDR1 as SEHNR and CDR2 as FQNEAQ (reference sequence). The CDR3 spells CASSLLPGSSATDTQYF. CDR3 DNA: TGTGCCAGCAGCCTACTCCCGGGGAGCTCGGCGACAGATACGCAGTATTTT. Combining the CDR3 with reference TRBV7-9 and TRBJ2-3 gives the whole variable domain DTGVSQNPRHKITKRGQNVTFRCDPISEHNRLYWYRQTLGQGPEFLTYFQNEAQLEKSRLLSDRFSAERPKGSFSTLEIQRTEQGDSAMYLCASSLLPGSSATDTQYFGPGTRLTVL.

This clone was picked up a small number of times. Other DNA sequences in the same sample also yield this CDR3. The chain couples TRBV10-2 to TRBJ1-1, with D possibly matching TRBD1 (5 bases). The CDR3 runs 14 residues. Germline-derived CDR1 and CDR2 are WSHSY and SAAADI. Trimming removed 2 bases at V and 0 bases at J, with 7 bases between. Written as DNA, the CDR3 is TGCGCCAGCAGTGAGAGGGGATTGAACACTGAAGCTTTCTTT. Amino acids: CASSERGLNTEAFF.